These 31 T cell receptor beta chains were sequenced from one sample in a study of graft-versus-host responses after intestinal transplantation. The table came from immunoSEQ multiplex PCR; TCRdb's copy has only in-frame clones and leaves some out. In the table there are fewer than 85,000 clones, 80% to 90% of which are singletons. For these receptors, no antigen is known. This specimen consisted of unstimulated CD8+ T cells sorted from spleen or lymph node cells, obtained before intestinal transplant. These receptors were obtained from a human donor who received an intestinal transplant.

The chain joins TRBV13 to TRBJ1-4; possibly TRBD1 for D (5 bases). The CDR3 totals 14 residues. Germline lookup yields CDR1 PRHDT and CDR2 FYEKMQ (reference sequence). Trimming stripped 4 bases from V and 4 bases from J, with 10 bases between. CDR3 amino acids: CASSYRGGNEKLFF. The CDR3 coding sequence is TGTGCCAGCAGCTACCGGGGGGGTAATGAAAAACTGTTTTTT.

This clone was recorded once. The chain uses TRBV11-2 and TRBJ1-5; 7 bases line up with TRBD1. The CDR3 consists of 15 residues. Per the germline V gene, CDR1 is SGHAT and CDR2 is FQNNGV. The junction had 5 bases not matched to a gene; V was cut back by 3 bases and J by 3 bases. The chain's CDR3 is CASSLGGTANQPQHF. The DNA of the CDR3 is TGTGCCAGCAGCTTGGGTGGGACAGCCAATCAGCCCCAGCATTTT. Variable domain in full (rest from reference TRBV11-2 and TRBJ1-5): EAGVAQSPRYKIIEKRQSVAFWCNPISGHATLYWYQQILGQGPKLLIQFQNNGVVDDSQLPKDRFSAERLKGVDSTLKIQPAKLEDSAVYLCASSLGGTANQPQHFGDGTRLSIL.

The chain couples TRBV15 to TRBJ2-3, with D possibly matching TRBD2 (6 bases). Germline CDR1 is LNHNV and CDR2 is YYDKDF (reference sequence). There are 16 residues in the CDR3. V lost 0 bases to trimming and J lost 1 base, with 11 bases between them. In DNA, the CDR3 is TGTGCCACCAGCAGAGATCCGGGAGAAGGCACAGATACGCAGTATTTT. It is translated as CATSRDPGEGTDTQYF.

The CDR3 DNA reads as TGTGCCAGCAGTGATCTTCCCAGGGAATGGACCTACGAGCAGTACTTC. Translating it yields CASSDLPREWTYEQYF. The gene calls are TRBV6-1 and TRBJ2-7; perhaps TRBD1 as D (5 bases). The CDR3 is 16 residues long. Trimming shortened V by 3 bases and J by 2 bases, and 17 bases separated the two germline ends. Germline V gene data show CDR1 as MNHNS and CDR2 as SASEGT.

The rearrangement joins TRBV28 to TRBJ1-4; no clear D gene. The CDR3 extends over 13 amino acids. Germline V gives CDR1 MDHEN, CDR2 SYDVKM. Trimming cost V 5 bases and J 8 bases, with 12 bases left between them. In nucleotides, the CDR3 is TGTGCCAGCAGTCCCTTGGAGGACGAAAAACTGTTTTTT. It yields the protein CASSPLEDEKLFF.

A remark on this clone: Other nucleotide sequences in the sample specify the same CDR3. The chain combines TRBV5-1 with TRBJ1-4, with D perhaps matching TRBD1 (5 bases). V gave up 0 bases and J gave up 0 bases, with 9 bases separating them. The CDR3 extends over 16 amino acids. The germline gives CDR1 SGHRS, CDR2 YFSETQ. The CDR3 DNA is TGCGCCAGCAGCTTGGGTGAAGGGGCAACTAATGAAAAACTGTTTTTT. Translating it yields CASSLGEGATNEKLFF.

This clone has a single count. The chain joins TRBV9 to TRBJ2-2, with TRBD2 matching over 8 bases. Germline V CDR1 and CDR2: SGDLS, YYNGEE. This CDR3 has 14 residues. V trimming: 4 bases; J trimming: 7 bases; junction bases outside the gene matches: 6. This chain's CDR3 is CASSNSGAGGELFF. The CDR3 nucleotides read TGTGCCAGCAGCAATAGCGGGGCGGGCGGGGAGCTGTTTTTT.

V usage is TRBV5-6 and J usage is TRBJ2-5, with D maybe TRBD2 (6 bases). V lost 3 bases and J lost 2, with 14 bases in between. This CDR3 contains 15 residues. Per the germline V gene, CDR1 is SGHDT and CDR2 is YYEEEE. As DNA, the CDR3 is TGTGCCAGCAGCTGGAGGGGACTGCCTCAAGAGACCCAGTACTTC. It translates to CASSWRGLPQETQYF.

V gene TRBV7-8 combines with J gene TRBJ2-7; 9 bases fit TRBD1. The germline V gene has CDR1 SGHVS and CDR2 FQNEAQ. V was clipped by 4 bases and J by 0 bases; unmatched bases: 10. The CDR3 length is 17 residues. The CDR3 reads CASSSSGTGLLSYEQYF. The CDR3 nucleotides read TGTGCCAGCAGCTCCTCCGGGACAGGGCTCCTCTCCTACGAGCAGTACTTC.

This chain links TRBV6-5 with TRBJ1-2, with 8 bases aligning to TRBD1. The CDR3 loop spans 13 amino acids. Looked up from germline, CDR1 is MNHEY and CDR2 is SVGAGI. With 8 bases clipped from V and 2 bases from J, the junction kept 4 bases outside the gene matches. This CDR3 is CASGPGGNYGYTF. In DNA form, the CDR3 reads TGTGCCAGCGGTCCAGGGGGCAACTATGGCTACACCTTC.

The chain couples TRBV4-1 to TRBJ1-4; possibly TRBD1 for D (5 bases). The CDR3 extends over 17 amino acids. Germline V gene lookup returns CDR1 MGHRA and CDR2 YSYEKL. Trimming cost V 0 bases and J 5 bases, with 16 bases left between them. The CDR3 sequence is CASSQEVRWGRNEKLFF. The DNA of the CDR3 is TGCGCCAGCAGCCAAGAGGTTAGGTGGGGCCGGAATGAAAAACTGTTTTTT.

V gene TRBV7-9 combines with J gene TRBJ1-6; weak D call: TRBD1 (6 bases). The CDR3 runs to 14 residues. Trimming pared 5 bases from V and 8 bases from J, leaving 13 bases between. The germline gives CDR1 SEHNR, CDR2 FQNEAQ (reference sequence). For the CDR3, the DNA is TGTGCCAGCAGCCAACCACAGGGCTATTCACCCCTCCACTTT. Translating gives CASSQPQGYSPLHF.

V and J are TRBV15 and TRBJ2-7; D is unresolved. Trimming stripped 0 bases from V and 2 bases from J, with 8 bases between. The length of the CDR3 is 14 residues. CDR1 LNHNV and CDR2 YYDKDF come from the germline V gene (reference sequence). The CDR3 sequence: CATSREGETYEQYF. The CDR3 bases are TGTGCCACCAGCAGAGAGGGCGAGACCTACGAGCAGTACTTC.

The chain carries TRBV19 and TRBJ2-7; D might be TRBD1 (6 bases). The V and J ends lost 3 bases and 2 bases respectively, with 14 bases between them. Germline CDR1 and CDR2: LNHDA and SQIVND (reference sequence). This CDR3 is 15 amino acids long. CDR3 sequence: CASSISLQGTYEQYF. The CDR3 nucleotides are TGTGCCAGTAGTATTTCTCTACAGGGAACCTACGAGCAGTACTTC.

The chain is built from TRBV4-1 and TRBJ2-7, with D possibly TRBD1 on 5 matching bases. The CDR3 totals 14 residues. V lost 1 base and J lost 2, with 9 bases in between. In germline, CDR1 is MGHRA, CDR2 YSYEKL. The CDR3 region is CASSQVAGTYEQYF. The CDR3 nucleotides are TGCGCCAGCAGCCAAGTGGCAGGGACCTACGAGCAGTACTTC.

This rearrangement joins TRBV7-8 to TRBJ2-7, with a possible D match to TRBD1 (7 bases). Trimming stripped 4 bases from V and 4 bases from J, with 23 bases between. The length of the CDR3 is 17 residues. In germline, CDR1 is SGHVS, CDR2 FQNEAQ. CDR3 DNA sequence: TGTGCCAGCAGCTCAGGGGGGACGGGCAGTCAAGTTTACGAGCAGTACTTC. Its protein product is CASSSGGTGSQVYEQYF.

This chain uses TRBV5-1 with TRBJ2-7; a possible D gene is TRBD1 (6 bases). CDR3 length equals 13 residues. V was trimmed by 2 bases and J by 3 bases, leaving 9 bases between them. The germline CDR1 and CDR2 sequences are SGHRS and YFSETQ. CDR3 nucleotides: TGCGCCAGCAGCTTCCCAGGGGACTACGAGCAGTACTTC. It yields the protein CASSFPGDYEQYF.

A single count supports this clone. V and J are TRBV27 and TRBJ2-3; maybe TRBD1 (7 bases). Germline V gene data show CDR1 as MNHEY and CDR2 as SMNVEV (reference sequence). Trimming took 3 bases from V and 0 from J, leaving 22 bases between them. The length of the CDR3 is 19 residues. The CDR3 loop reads CASSFRSGGGGTSTDTQYF. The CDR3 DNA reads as TGTGCCAGCAGTTTCAGAAGTGGAGGGGGCGGTACTAGCACAGATACGCAGTATTTT.

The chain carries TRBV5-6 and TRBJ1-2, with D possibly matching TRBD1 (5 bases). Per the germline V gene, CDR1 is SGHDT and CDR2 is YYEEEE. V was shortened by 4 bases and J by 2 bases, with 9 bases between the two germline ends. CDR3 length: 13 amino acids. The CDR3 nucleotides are TGTGCCAGCAGCCCGGAGGGGAACTATGGCTACACCTTC. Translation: CASSPEGNYGYTF.

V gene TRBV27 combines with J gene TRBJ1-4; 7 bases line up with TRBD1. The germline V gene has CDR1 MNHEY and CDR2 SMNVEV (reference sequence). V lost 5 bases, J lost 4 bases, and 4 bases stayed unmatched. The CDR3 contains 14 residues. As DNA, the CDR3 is TGTGCCAGCAGTGAACAGGGGCTTAATGAAAAACTGTTTTTT. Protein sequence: CASSEQGLNEKLFF.

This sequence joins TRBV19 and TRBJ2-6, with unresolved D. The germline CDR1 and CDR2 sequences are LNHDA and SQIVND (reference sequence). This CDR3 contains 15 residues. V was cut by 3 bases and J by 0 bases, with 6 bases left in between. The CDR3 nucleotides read TGTGCCAGTAGTATCACAAGCTCTGGGGCCAACGTCCTGACTTTC. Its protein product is CASSITSSGANVLTF.

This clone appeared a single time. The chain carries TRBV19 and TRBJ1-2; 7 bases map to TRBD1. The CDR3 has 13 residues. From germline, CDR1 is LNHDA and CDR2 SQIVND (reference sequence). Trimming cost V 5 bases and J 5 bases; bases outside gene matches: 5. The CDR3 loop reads CASSAATGYGYTF. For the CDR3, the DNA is TGTGCCAGTAGTGCCGCGACAGGGTATGGCTACACCTTC.

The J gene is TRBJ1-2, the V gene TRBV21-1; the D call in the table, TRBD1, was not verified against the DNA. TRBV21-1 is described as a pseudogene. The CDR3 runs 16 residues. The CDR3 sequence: CASSKWLDRGPYGYTF. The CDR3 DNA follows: TGTGCCAGCAGCAAATGGTTGGACAGGGGGCCCTATGGCTACACCTTC.

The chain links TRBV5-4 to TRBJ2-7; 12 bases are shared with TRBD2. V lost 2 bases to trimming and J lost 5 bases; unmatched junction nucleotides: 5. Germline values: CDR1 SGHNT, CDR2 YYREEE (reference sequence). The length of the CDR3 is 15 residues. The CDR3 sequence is CASSFGTSGLNEQYF. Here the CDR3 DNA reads TGTGCCAGCAGCTTCGGGACTAGCGGGCTGAACGAGCAGTACTTC.

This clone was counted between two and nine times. The CDR3 DNA follows: TGTGCCAGCAGCCACGCCCGGGGGGCGCAAGAGACCCAGTACTTC. Its protein is CASSHARGAQETQYF. The chain uses TRBV4-2 and TRBJ2-5, with D possibly matching TRBD2 (7 bases). The CDR3 runs to 15 residues. Germline V lookup: CDR1 LGHNA, CDR2 YNFKEQ. The V gene lost 3 bases and the J gene lost 2 bases, with 13 bases spanning the gap.

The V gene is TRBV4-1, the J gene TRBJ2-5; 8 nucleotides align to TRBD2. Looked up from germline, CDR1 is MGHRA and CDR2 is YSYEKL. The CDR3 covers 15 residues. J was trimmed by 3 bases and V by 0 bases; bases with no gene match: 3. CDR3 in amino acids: CASSQDRAGEETQYF. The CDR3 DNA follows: TGCGCCAGCAGCCAAGATCGAGCGGGGGAAGAGACCCAGTACTTC.

CDR3 amino acids: CASSLGGELGLAEAFF. CDR3 in DNA: TGCGCCAGCAGCTTGGGGGGGGAGTTAGGGTTGGCTGAAGCTTTCTTT. J is TRBJ1-1 and V is TRBV5-1, with D possibly being TRBD1 (5 bases). CDR1 and CDR2 (germline): SGHRS, YFSETQ. This CDR3 comprises 16 residues. Trimming removed 0 bases from V and 6 bases from J, with 18 bases in between. Full variable domain (rest looked up from reference TRBV5-1 and TRBJ1-1): KAGVTQTPRYLIKTRGQQVTLSCSPISGHRSVSWYQQTPGQGLQFLFEYFSETQRNKGNFPGRFSGRQFSNSRSEMNVSTLELGDSALYLCASSLGGELGLAEAFFGQGTRLTVV.

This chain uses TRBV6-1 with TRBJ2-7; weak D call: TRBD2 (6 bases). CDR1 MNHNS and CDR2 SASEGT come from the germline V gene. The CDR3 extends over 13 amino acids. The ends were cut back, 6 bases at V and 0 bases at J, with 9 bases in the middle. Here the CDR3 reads CASRGGDSYEQYF. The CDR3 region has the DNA TGTGCCAGCAGGGGGGGAGACTCCTACGAGCAGTACTTC.

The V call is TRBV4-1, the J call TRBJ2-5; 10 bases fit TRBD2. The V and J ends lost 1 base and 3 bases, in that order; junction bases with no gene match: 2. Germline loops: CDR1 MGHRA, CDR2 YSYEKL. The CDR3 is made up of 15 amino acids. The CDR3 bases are TGCGCCAGCAGCCAAGTGCTAGCGGGGGAAGAGACCCAGTACTTC. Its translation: CASSQVLAGEETQYF.

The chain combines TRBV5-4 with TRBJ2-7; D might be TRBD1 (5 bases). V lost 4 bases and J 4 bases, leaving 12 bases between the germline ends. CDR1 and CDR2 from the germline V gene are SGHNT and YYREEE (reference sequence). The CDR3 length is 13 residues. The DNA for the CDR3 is TGTGCCAGCAGCCCCTTTCAGGGATACGAGCAGTACTTC. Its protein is CASSPFQGYEQYF.

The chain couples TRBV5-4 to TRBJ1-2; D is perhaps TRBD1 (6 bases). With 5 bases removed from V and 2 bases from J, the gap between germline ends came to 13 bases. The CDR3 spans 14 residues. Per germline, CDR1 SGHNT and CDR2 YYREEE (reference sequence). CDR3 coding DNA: TGTGCCAGCAGTTCCCGGGGGGCAAACTATGGCTACACCTTC. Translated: CASSSRGANYGYTF. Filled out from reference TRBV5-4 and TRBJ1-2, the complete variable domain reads ETGVTQSPTHLIKTRGQQVTLRCSSQSGHNTVSWYQQALGQGPQFIFQYYREEENGRGNFPPRFSGLQFPNYSSELNVNALELDDSALYLCASSSRGANYGYTFGSGTRLTVV.